The 30 T cell receptor beta chains reported below all come from one sample, sequenced in a study of Ad26.COV2.S vaccination and SARS-CoV-2 variants. TCRdb keeps only in-frame clones here, not all; method: immunoSEQ multiplex PCR. The sample contains about 350,000 clones, around 90% of which appear only once. Described treatment: about 20 received Ad26.COV2.S at low or high dose, single or two shots; roughly five received placebo; per-sample allocation not given. Sampling occurred on day 63 after the first vaccine or placebo injection. The specimen comprised peripheral blood, sampled in a trial of Ad26.COV2.S vaccine versus placebo. These TCRs come from a person between 18 and 60 years old who received the Ad26.COV2.S COVID-19 vaccine or a placebo.

The sample holds a few counts of this clone. This chain uses TRBV7-9 with TRBJ2-2; 7 bases fit TRBD1. CDR1 SEHNR and CDR2 FQNEAQ come from the germline V gene (reference sequence). This CDR3 is 12 amino acids long. With V trimmed by 8 bases and J by 16 bases, 13 bases remained unmatched. The CDR3 DNA reads as TGTGCCAGCGACAAAAGAGACGGGACAGCGTTTTTT. Protein: CASDKRDGTAFF. The full variable domain, in which reference TRBV7-9 and TRBJ2-2 provide the parts outside the CDR3, is DTGVSQNPRHKITKRGQNVTFRCDPISEHNRLYWYRQTLGQGPEFLTYFQNEAQLEKSRLLSDRFSAERPKGSFSTLEIQRTEQGDSAMYLCASDKRDGTAFFGEGSRLTVL.

The gene calls are TRBV5-1 and TRBJ1-1; D gene unclear. V dropped 4 bases and J dropped 0 bases, with 10 bases sitting between them. Germline V gene data show CDR1 as SGHRS and CDR2 as YFSETQ. CDR3 length: 14 amino acids. CDR3 sequence reads: CASSPSPLNTEAFF. CDR3 DNA: TGCGCCAGCAGCCCCAGTCCGTTGAACACTGAAGCTTTCTTT.

This clone has just one count. The chain combines TRBV12-5 with TRBJ2-7, with D uncertain. V was shortened by 6 bases and J by 4 bases, with 13 bases between the two germline ends. Per germline, CDR1 LGHNT and CDR2 FRNRAP. The CDR3 consists of 13 residues. The CDR3 here is CASGPGPAYEQYF. In nucleotides, the CDR3 is TGTGCTAGTGGCCCCGGACCAGCGTACGAGCAGTACTTC.

The chain joins TRBV19 to TRBJ1-6; D perhaps matches TRBD1 (5 bases). From germline, CDR1 is LNHDA and CDR2 SQIVND (reference sequence). Trimming took 8 bases from V and 2 from J, leaving 7 bases between them. The CDR3 consists of 13 residues. CDR3 DNA sequence: TGTGCCAGTCAGGGAACCTATAATTCACCCCTCCACTTT. It yields the protein CASQGTYNSPLHF.

This chain joins TRBV4-1 and TRBJ2-5, with D perhaps assigned TRBD1 or TRBD2 (6 bases each). CDR1 is MGHRA and CDR2 is YSYEKL in the germline V gene. V lost 2 bases and J 4 bases, leaving 17 bases between the germline ends. The CDR3 is made up of 16 amino acids. CDR3 DNA sequence: TGCGCCAGCAGCCAACCATTACCGGGGGCAATAGAGACCCAGTACTTC. It yields the protein CASSQPLPGAIETQYF.

Only one count was recorded for this clone. V usage is TRBV15 and J usage is TRBJ2-3, with D hard to call. The V and J ends lost 0 bases and 0 bases respectively, with 10 bases between them. CDR1 and CDR2 from the germline V gene are LNHNV and YYDKDF (reference sequence). The CDR3 covers 16 residues. CDR3 nucleotide sequence: TGTGCCACCAGCAGAGACTCGGCGTCTAGCACAGATACGCAGTATTTT. This encodes CATSRDSASSTDTQYF.

CDR3 region: CASSFRQGARGYTF. CDR3 DNA: TGCGCCAGCAGCTTCCGACAGGGCGCTAGGGGCTACACCTTC. V gene TRBV4-1 combines with J gene TRBJ1-2; 7 nucleotides agree with TRBD1. V lost 5 bases and J lost 8; bases outside the gene matches: 11. This CDR3 has 14 residues. The germline V gene has CDR1 MGHRA and CDR2 YSYEKL.

The chain employs TRBV5-4 and TRBJ1-2; 8 bases are a match to TRBD1. The CDR3 has 14 amino acids. The ends lost 0 bases at V and 6 bases at J; junction bases unmatched: 4. Looked up from germline, CDR1 is SGHNT and CDR2 is YYREEE (reference sequence). CDR3 nucleotide sequence: TGTGCCAGCAGCTTGGCAGGGGGCTTAGATGGCTACACCTTC. Translating gives CASSLAGGLDGYTF.

The rearrangement joins TRBV6-8 to TRBJ2-7; the D gene could be TRBD1 or TRBD2 (5 bases each). CDR1 is MNHGY, CDR2 SAAAGT, per germline. V lost 3 bases and J lost 5, with 44 bases in between. This CDR3 contains 24 residues. In DNA, the CDR3 is TGTGCCAGCAGTTATTGTTCCTTGACAGAGGGAAGGTGTTGGGTGGGGGACGGCAGGGACGAGCAGTACTTC. Amino acid sequence: CASSYCSLTEGRCWVGDGRDEQYF.

The rearrangement uses TRBV6-1 and TRBJ1-5; D uncertain. Trimming pared 3 bases from V and 3 bases from J, leaving 6 bases between. Germline CDR1 is MNHNS and CDR2 is SASEGT. This CDR3 contains 13 residues. CDR3 sequence (DNA): TGTGCCAGCAGTGACCATAACAATCAGCCCCAGCATTTT. Translating gives CASSDHNNQPQHF.

This clone was counted a few times. V usage is TRBV5-4 and J usage is TRBJ2-7; tentative D call: TRBD1 (5 bases). This CDR3 spans 15 amino acids. Between the trimmed V and J ends, which lost 4 bases and 2 bases, there was a span of 16 bases. Germline V lookup: CDR1 SGHNT, CDR2 YYREEE (reference sequence). The DNA for the CDR3 is TGTGCCAGCAGCCCTTACAGGACCTCGACCTACGAGCAGTACTTC. Translating gives CASSPYRTSTYEQYF.

The chain couples TRBV9 to TRBJ2-2; D is undetermined. Trimming left V 5 bases short and J 2 bases short, with 10 bases between. Per the germline V gene, CDR1 is SGDLS and CDR2 is YYNGEE. This CDR3 has 14 residues. CDR3 amino acids: CASSPRPNTGELFF. Written as DNA, the CDR3 is TGTGCCAGCAGTCCCCGACCTAACACCGGGGAGCTGTTTTTT.

The chain joins TRBV3-1 (or the pseudogene TRBV3-2) to TRBJ2-2; D is possibly TRBD1 or TRBD2 (6 bases each). Trimming shortened V by 3 bases and J by 4 bases, and 24 bases separated the two germline ends. The CDR3 extends over 19 amino acids. Germline loops: CDR1 LGHDT, CDR2 YNNKEL (reference sequence). The CDR3 loop is CASSHPYRRGRVGTGELFF. As DNA, the CDR3 is TGTGCCAGCAGCCATCCGTACCGTCGGGGGCGAGTAGGCACCGGGGAGCTGTTTTTT.

Only one count was recorded for this clone. The V call is TRBV13, the J call TRBJ1-3, with 8 bases fitting TRBD1. The CDR3 spans 13 residues. The V gene's germline CDR1 is PRHDT and CDR2 FYEKMQ (reference sequence). Trimming took 3 bases from V and 7 from J; bases not matched to a gene: 2. Written as DNA, the CDR3 is TGTGCCAGCAGCTTCAGGGGGCTCAACACCATATATTTT. The encoded protein is CASSFRGLNTIYF.

In this sample, this clone turned up a few times. The same CDR3 is also encoded by other DNA sequences in this sample. The J gene is TRBJ2-7, the V gene TRBV2; D could derive from TRBD1 or TRBD2 (6 bases each). The CDR3 sequence is 11 residues long. Trimming pared 8 bases from V and 4 bases from J, leaving 9 bases between. Looked up from germline, CDR1 is SNHLY and CDR2 is FYNNEI. The CDR3 loop reads CASRGGYEQYF. The DNA for the CDR3 is TGTGCCAGCCGAGGGGGGTACGAGCAGTACTTC. Combining the CDR3 with reference TRBV2 and TRBJ2-7 gives the whole variable domain EPEVTQTPSHQVTQMGQEVILRCVPISNHLYFYWYRQILGQKVEFLVSFYNNEISEKSEIFDDQFSVERPDGSNFTLKIRSTKLEDSAMYFCASRGGYEQYFGPGTRLTVT.

This chain links TRBV5-6 with TRBJ1-4; D not certain. Germline-derived CDR1 and CDR2 are SGHDT and YYEEEE. CDR3 length equals 16 residues. V lost 1 base and J lost 6, with 16 bases in between. The CDR3 sequence is CASSLLRTLGDEKLFF. Written as DNA, the CDR3 is TGTGCCAGCAGCTTGTTAAGAACACTCGGGGATGAAAAACTGTTTTTT.

The gene calls are TRBV15 and TRBJ1-1, with a tentative D call TRBD1 (5 bases). Germline values: CDR1 LNHNV, CDR2 YYDKDF (reference sequence). V lost 3 bases, J lost 3 bases, and 11 bases lay in between. This CDR3 is built from 14 residues. The CDR3 DNA reads as TGTGCCACCAGCAGCCGGATGGGGGACACTGAAGCTTTCTTT. This encodes CATSSRMGDTEAFF.

This chain joins TRBV6-5 and TRBJ1-1; no reliable D call. Germline CDR1 MNHEY, CDR2 SVGAGI. Trimming left V 0 bases short and J 0 bases short, with 8 bases between. The CDR3 loop spans 15 amino acids. This CDR3 reads CASSYSYNMNTEAFF. CDR3 coding DNA: TGTGCCAGCAGTTACTCCTACAACATGAACACTGAAGCTTTCTTT.

V gene TRBV5-6 combines with J gene TRBJ2-3; 9 nucleotides align to TRBD1. CDR1 is SGHDT and CDR2 is YYEEEE in the germline V gene. After removal of 4 bases from V and 4 bases from J, the junction contained 7 bases not matched to a gene. This CDR3 comprises 15 residues. CDR3 DNA sequence: TGTGCCAGCAGCGGGACAGGGTACAAAGCAGATACGCAGTATTTT. Translation gives CASSGTGYKADTQYF.

This chain joins TRBV29-1 and TRBJ1-1; TRBD1 matches at 7 bases. The V segment lost 4 bases and the J segment 8 bases; nucleotides outside the gene matches: 7. CDR3 length: 12 amino acids. Germline V gene sequence: CDR1 SQVTM, CDR2 ANQGSEA. CDR3 DNA: TGCAGCGTTGGAGCTCGGGGACAGGAAGCTTTCTTT. This codes for CSVGARGQEAFF. Drawing the rest from reference TRBV29-1 and TRBJ1-1, the complete variable domain is SAVISQKPSRDICQRGTSLTIQCQVDSQVTMMFWYRQQPGQSLTLIATANQGSEATYESGFVIDKFPISRPNLTFSTLTVSNMSPEDSSIYLCSVGARGQEAFFGQGTRLTVV.

The rearrangement uses TRBV15 and TRBJ2-3; 8 bases are a match to TRBD2. V lost 5 bases to trimming and J lost 6 bases; unmatched junction nucleotides: 16. The germline V gene encodes CDR1 LNHNV and CDR2 YYDKDF (reference sequence). The CDR3 loop spans 17 amino acids. CDR3 sequence (DNA): TGTGCCACCAGCCTCGGGAGGAGCGGGGGTGGGTGGGATACGCAGTATTTT. This gives the protein CATSLGRSGGGWDTQYF. Combining the CDR3 with reference TRBV15 and TRBJ2-3 gives the whole variable domain DAMVIQNPRYQVTQFGKPVTLSCSQTLNHNVMYWYQQKSSQAPKLLFHYYDKDFNNEADTPDNFQSRRPNTSFCFLDIRSPGLGDTAMYLCATSLGRSGGGWDTQYFGPGTRLTVL.

This clone was seen more than once but under ten times. V gene TRBV7-3 combines with J gene TRBJ2-1, with 7 bases fitting TRBD1. CDR1 and CDR2 (germline): SGHTA, FQGTGA. The trim removed 3 bases at V and 8 bases at J, leaving 4 bases unmatched. The CDR3 contains 13 residues. In nucleotides, the CDR3 is TGTGCCAGCAGCTTCCGACAGGGCCATGAGCAGTTCTTC. The encoded protein is CASSFRQGHEQFF.

The genes are TRBV12-3 or TRBV12-4 and TRBJ1-2; unclear D gene. The CDR3 runs to 12 residues. V lost 3 bases and J 6 bases, leaving 8 bases between the germline ends. CDR3 in amino acids: CASSLDFHGYTF. In nucleotides, the CDR3 is TGTGCCAGCAGTTTGGACTTCCATGGCTACACCTTC.

The genes are TRBV7-3 and TRBJ1-1; 10 bases align to TRBD1. CDR3 length equals 19 residues. Unmatched junction bases numbered 13, after V lost 3 bases and J lost 0 bases. Germline V lookup: CDR1 SGHTA, CDR2 FQGTGA. CDR3 in DNA: TGTGCCAGCAGCTTGTCCCGGGACAGGGGCACTTTTTTGAACACTGAAGCTTTCTTT. Protein: CASSLSRDRGTFLNTEAFF.

This chain uses TRBV27 with TRBJ1-3, with D uncertain. The CDR3 length is 17 residues. CDR1 and CDR2 (germline): MNHEY, SMNVEV (reference sequence). V lost 6 bases and J 0 bases, leaving 18 bases between the germline ends. Here the CDR3 reads CASSPEGGPISGNTIYF. CDR3 DNA: TGTGCCAGCAGCCCCGAAGGTGGACCGATCTCTGGAAACACCATATATTTT.

This chain joins TRBV25-1 and TRBJ1-6; no definite D call. Trimming shortened V by 6 bases and J by 7 bases, and 7 bases separated the two germline ends. The CDR3 totals 12 residues. Germline-derived CDR1 and CDR2 are MGHDK and SYGVNS. In nucleotides, the CDR3 is TGTGCCAGCAGCGCAGGCAATTCACCCCTCCACTTT. As protein: CASSAGNSPLHF.

Here the CDR3 reads CSDDPPFGNQPQHF. The CDR3 bases are TGCAGCGACGATCCTCCTTTTGGCAATCAGCCCCAGCATTTT. J is TRBJ1-5 and V is TRBV29-1, with D uncertain. Germline values: CDR1 SQVTM, CDR2 ANQGSEA. Trimming shortened V by 7 bases and J by 2 bases, and 15 bases separated the two germline ends. This CDR3 has 14 amino acids.

This chain joins TRBV19 and TRBJ1-2; TRBD1 matches 12 bases. V lost 5 bases, J lost 7 bases, and 11 bases stayed unmatched. Germline V CDR1 and CDR2: LNHDA, SQIVND (reference sequence). CDR3 length: 16 residues. Written as DNA, the CDR3 is TGTGCCAGTAGTTCCGGGACAGGGGGCCAGGAGCGTGGCTACACCTTC. Translation gives CASSSGTGGQERGYTF.

The rearrangement links TRBV29-1 to TRBJ2-1; a weak D match, TRBD1 (5 bases). This CDR3 region has 13 residues. V lost 5 bases and J 6 bases, leaving 14 bases between the germline ends. Germline V gene data show CDR1 as SQVTM and CDR2 as ANQGSEA. The DNA of the CDR3 is TGCAGCGTTCTCCGTCAGGGATCCAATGAGCAGTTCTTC. It encodes CSVLRQGSNEQFF.

The J gene is TRBJ2-7, the V gene TRBV19; a possible D gene is TRBD2 (6 bases). CDR1 and CDR2 from the germline V gene are LNHDA and SQIVND (reference sequence). The CDR3 contains 14 residues. V was trimmed by 5 bases and J by 2 bases, leaving 13 bases between them. CDR3 DNA sequence: TGTGCCAGTAGTCCCCGGCGGGACGCCTACGAGCAGTACTTC. Translation: CASSPRRDAYEQYF.